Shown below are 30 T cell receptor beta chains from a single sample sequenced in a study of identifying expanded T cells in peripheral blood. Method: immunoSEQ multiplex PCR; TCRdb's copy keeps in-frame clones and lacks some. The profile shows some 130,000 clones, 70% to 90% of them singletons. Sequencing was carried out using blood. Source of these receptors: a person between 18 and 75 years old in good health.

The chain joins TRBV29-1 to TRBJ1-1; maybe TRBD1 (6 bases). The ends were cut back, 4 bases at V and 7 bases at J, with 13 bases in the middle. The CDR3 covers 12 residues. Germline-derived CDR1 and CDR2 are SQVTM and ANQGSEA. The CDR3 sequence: CSVATGMGEAFF. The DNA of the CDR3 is TGCAGCGTTGCAACAGGGATGGGTGAAGCTTTCTTT.

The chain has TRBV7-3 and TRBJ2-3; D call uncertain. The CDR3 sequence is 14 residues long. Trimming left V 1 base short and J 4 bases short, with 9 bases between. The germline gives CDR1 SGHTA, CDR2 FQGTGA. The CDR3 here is CASSLNPSPDTQYF. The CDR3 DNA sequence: TGTGCCAGCAGCTTAAACCCCTCCCCAGATACGCAGTATTTT.

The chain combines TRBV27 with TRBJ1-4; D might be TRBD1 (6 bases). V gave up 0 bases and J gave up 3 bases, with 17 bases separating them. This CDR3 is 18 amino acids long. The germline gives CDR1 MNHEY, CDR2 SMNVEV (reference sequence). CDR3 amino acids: CASSLSGAGRNPNEKLFF. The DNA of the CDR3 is TGTGCCAGCAGTTTATCGGGGGCAGGGCGGAACCCTAATGAAAAACTGTTTTTT.

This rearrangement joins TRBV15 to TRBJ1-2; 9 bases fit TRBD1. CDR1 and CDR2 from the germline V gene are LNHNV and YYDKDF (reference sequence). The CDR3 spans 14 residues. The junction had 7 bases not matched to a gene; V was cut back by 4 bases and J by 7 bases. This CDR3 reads CATSKGQGTIGYTF. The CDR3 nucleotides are TGTGCCACCAGCAAGGGACAGGGAACTATTGGCTACACCTTC.

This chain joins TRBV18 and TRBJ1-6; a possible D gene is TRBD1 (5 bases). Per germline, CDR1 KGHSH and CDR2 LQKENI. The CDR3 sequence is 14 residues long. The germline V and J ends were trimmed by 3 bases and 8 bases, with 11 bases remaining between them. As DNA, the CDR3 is TGTGCCAGCTCACCCCAGGGCGGCGATTCACCCCTCCACTTT. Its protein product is CASSPQGGDSPLHF. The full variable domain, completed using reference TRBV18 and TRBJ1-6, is NAGVMQNPRHLVRRRGQEARLRCSPMKGHSHVYWYRQLPEEGLKFMVYLQKENIIDESGMPKERFSAEFPKEGPSILRIQQVVRGDSAAYFCASSPQGGDSPLHFGNGTRLTVT.

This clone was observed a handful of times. The CDR3 spells CASSLDRTNYGYTF. The CDR3 DNA follows: TGTGCCAGCTCCCTGGACCGTACTAACTATGGCTACACCTTC. This chain links TRBV18 with TRBJ1-2, with D unclear. Trimming took 6 bases from V and 0 from J, leaving 11 bases between them. The CDR3 contains 14 residues. Germline V lookup: CDR1 KGHSH, CDR2 LQKENI.

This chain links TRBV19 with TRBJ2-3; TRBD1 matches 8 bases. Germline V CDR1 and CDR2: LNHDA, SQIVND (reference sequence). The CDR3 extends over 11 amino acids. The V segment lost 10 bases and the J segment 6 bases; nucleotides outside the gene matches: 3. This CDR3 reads CATRQGDTQYF. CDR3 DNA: TGTGCCACGCGACAGGGGGATACGCAGTATTTT.

CDR3 nucleotides: TGCAGCGTTGATCACAACTATGGCTACACCTTC. Translation gives CSVDHNYGYTF. J is TRBJ1-2 and V is TRBV29-1; D not resolved. Germline lookup yields CDR1 SQVTM and CDR2 ANQGSEA. The CDR3 extends over 11 amino acids. Trimming removed 3 bases from V and 2 bases from J, with 4 bases in between.

CDR3 DNA: TGCGCCAGCAGCCAAGATAGCGGGACAGGGTACACCGGGGAGCTGTTTTTT. Translating it yields CASSQDSGTGYTGELFF. The V and J genes are TRBV4-1 and TRBJ2-2; perhaps TRBD1 as D (9 bases). Germline V gives CDR1 MGHRA, CDR2 YSYEKL. The CDR3 consists of 17 residues. V lost 0 bases and J lost 3, with 14 bases in between.

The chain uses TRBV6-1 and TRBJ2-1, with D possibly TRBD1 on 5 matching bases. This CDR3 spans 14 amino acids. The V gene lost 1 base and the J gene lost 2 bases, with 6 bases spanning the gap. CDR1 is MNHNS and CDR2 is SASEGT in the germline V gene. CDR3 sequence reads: CASSEEQAYNEQFF. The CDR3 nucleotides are TGTGCCAGCAGTGAAGAACAGGCCTACAATGAGCAGTTCTTC.

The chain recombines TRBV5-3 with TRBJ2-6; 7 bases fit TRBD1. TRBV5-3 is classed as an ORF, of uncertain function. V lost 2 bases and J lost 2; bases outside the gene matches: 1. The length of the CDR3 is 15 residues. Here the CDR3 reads CARSLTGAGANVLTF. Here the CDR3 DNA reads TGTGCCAGAAGCTTAACAGGGGCTGGGGCCAACGTCCTGACTTTC.

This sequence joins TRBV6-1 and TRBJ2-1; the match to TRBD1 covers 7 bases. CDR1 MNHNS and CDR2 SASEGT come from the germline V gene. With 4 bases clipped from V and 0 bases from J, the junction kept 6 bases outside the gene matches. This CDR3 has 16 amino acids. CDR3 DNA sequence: TGTGCCAGCAGTGTTTATCGGGACAGCTCCTACAATGAGCAGTTCTTC. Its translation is CASSVYRDSSYNEQFF.

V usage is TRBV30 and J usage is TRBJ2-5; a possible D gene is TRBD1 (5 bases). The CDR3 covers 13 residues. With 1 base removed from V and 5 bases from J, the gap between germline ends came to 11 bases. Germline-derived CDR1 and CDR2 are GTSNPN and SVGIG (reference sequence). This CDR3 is CAWSEGLRETQYF. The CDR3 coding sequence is TGTGCCTGGAGTGAGGGGTTGCGGGAGACCCAGTACTTC. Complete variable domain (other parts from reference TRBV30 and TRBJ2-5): SQTIHQWPATLVQPVGSPLSLECTVEGTSNPNLYWYRQAAGRGLQLLFYSVGIGQISSEVPQNLSASRPQDRQFILSSKKLLLSDSGFYLCAWSEGLRETQYFGPGTRLLVL.

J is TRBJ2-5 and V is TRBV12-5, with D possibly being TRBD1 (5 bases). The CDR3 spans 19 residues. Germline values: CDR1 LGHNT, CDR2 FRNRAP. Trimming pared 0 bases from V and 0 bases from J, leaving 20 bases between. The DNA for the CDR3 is TGTGCTAGTGGTTTGGTACTTTTTGGGCAGGGAAGAAACCAAGAGACCCAGTACTTC. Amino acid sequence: CASGLVLFGQGRNQETQYF.

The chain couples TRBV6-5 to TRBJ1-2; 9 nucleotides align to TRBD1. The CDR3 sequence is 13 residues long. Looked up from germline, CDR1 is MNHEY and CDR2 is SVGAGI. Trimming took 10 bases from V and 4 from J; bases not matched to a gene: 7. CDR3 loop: CATTRQGGYGYTF. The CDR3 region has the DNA TGTGCCACCACCAGACAGGGGGGCTATGGCTACACCTTC.

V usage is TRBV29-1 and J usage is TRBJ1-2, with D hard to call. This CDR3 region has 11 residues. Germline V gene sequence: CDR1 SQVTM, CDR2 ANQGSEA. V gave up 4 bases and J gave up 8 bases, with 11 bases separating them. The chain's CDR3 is CSVVGNEGYTF. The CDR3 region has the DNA TGCAGCGTTGTCGGGAATGAGGGCTACACCTTC.

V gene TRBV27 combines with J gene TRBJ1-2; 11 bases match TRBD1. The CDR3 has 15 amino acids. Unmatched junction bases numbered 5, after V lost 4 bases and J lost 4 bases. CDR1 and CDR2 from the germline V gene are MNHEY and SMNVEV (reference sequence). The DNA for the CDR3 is TGTGCCAGCAGTTCAGGGACAGGGGGTGGCTATGGCTACACCTTC. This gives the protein CASSSGTGGGYGYTF.

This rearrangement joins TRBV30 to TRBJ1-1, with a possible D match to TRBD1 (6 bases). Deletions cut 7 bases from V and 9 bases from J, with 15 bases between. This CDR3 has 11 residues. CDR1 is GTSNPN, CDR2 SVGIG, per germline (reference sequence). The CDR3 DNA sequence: TGTGCCTTCGACGGGGGGGCCCAAGCTTTCTTT. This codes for CAFDGGAQAFF.

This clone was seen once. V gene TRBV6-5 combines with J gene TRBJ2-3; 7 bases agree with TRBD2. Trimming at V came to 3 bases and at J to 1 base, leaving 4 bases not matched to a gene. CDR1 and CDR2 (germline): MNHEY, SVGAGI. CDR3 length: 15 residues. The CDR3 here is CASSYWTSGTDTQYF. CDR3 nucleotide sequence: TGTGCCAGCAGTTATTGGACTAGTGGCACAGATACGCAGTATTTT.

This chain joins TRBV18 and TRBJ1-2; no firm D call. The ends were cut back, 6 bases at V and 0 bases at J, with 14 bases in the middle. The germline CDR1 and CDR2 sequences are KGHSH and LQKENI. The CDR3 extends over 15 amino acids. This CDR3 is CASSSSLQANYGYTF. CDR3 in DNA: TGTGCCAGCTCCTCCTCATTGCAGGCTAACTATGGCTACACCTTC.

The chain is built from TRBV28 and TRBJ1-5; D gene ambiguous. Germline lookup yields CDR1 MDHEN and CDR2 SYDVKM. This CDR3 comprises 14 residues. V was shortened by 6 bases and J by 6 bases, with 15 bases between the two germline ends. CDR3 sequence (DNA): TGTGCCAGCAGATGGACGGCTAGGAGTCAGCCCCAGCATTTT. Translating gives CASRWTARSQPQHF.

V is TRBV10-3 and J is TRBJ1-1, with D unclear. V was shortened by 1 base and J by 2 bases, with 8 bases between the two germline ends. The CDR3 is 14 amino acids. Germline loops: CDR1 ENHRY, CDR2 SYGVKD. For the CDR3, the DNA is TGTGCCATCAGTGAGTTCGGGCTAAACACTGAAGCTTTCTTT. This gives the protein CAISEFGLNTEAFF.

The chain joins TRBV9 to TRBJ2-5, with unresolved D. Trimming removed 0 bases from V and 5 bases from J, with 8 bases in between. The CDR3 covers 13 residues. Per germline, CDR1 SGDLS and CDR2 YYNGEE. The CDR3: CASSVGVSETQYF. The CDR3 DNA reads TGTGCCAGCAGCGTAGGGGTCTCGGAGACCCAGTACTTC.

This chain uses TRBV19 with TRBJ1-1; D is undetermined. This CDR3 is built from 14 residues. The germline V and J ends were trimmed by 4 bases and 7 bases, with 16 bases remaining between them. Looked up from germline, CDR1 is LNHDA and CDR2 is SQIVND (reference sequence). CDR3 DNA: TGTGCCAGTAGTAAACTCCGTAGGAGGGATGAAGCTTTCTTT. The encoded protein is CASSKLRRRDEAFF.

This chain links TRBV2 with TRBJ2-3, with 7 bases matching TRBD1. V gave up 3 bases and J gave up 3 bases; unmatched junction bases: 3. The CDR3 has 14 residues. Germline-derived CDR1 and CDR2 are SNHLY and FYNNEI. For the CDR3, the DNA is TGTGCCAGCAGTGATTTACAGGGGACAGATACGCAGTATTTT. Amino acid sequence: CASSDLQGTDTQYF.

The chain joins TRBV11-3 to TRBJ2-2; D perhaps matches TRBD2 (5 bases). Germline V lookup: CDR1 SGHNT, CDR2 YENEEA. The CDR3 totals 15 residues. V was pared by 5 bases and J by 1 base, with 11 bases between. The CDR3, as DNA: TGTGCCAGCAGCCGATTAGGAGGGAACACCGGGGAGCTGTTTTTT. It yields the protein CASSRLGGNTGELFF. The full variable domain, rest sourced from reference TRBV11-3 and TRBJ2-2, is EAGVVQSPRYKIIEKKQPVAFWCNPISGHNTLYWYLQNLGQGPELLIRYENEEAVDDSQLPKDRFSAERLKGVDSTLKIQPAELGDSAVYLCASSRLGGNTGELFFGEGSRLTVL.

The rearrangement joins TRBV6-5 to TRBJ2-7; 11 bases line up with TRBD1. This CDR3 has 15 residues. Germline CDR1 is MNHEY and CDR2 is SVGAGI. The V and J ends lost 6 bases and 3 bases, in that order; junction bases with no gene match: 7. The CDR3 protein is CASRTGTGGLYEQYF. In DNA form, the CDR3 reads TGTGCCAGCAGAACCGGGACAGGGGGACTCTACGAGCAGTACTTC.

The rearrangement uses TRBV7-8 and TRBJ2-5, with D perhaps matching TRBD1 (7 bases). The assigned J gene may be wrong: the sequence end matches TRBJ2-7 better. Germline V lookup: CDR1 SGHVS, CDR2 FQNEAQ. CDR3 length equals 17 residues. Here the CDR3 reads CASSTDGQVPGGFEQYF. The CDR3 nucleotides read TGTGCCAGCAGCACAGACGGACAGGTACCCGGGGGATTCGAGCAGTACTTC.

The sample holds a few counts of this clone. For the CDR3, the DNA is TGTGCCAGCAGCCGACTGGACAGGGGGATGGATGGCTACACCTTC. The encoded protein is CASSRLDRGMDGYTF. The chain links TRBV4-2 to TRBJ1-2, with 10 bases fitting TRBD1. V lost 4 bases, J lost 6 bases, and 8 bases stayed unmatched. The CDR3 covers 15 residues. CDR1 is LGHNA, CDR2 YNFKEQ, per germline.

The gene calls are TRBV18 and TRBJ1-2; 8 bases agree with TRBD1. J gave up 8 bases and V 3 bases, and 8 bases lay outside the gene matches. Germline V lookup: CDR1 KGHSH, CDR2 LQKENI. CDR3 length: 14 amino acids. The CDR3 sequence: CASSPGRQGAGYTF. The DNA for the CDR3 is TGTGCCAGCTCACCCGGAAGGCAGGGGGCGGGCTACACCTTC.